A single sample is the source of the 26 T cell receptor beta chains below, sequenced in a study of blood T cell repertoires in COVID-19. The assay was immunoSEQ multiplex PCR, and TCRdb's table has in-frame clones only and misses some. The table includes 55,000 to 75,000 clones, 55% to 75% detected once. Input material: peripheral blood. The receptors derive from a woman in her 70s with COVID-19, enrolled during active disease.

V usage is TRBV11-1 and J usage is TRBJ1-5, with D hard to call. V lost 5 bases to trimming and J lost 7 bases, with 12 bases between them. Germline CDR1 SGHAT, CDR2 FQDESV (reference sequence). This CDR3 has 13 amino acids. The CDR3 protein is CASSPRIGQPQHF. In DNA, the CDR3 is TGTGCCAGCAGCCCACGGATCGGGCAGCCCCAGCATTTT.

V usage is TRBV28 and J usage is TRBJ1-4, with D perhaps TRBD1 (5 bases). Per germline, CDR1 MDHEN and CDR2 SYDVKM. Trimming took 5 bases from V and 5 from J, leaving 18 bases between them. This CDR3 spans 16 amino acids. The CDR3 spells CASSPPGRGLNEKLFF. The CDR3 DNA is TGTGCCAGCAGTCCCCCCGGGCGGGGACTAAATGAAAAACTGTTTTTT.

The genes are TRBV12-5 and TRBJ1-2; a weak D match, TRBD1 (5 bases). Trimming took off 5 bases at V and 7 bases at J, with 14 bases between the two ends. CDR1 and CDR2 (germline): LGHNT, FRNRAP. CDR3 length equals 13 residues. The CDR3 region is CASGPGPQGGYTF. Here the CDR3 DNA reads TGTGCTAGTGGTCCCGGACCCCAGGGTGGCTACACCTTC.

V is TRBV11-2 and J is TRBJ1-4, with 9 bases fitting TRBD1. The CDR3 loop spans 18 amino acids. Trimming took 4 bases from V and 0 from J; bases not matched to a gene: 9. Germline V lookup: CDR1 SGHAT, CDR2 FQNNGV. CDR3 in amino acids: CASSSLRQGVTTNEKLFF. CDR3 nucleotides: TGTGCCAGCAGCTCCCTACGACAGGGGGTAACAACTAATGAAAAACTGTTTTTT.

J is TRBJ1-1 and V is TRBV2; 9 positions match TRBD1. The ends lost 5 bases at V and 4 bases at J; junction bases unmatched: 5. The CDR3 extends over 14 amino acids. The germline V gene has CDR1 SNHLY and CDR2 FYNNEI. CDR3: CASSTQGAGTEAFF. For the CDR3, the DNA is TGTGCCAGCAGTACACAGGGGGCGGGCACTGAAGCTTTCTTT. The full variable domain, rest sourced from reference TRBV2 and TRBJ1-1, is EPEVTQTPSHQVTQMGQEVILRCVPISNHLYFYWYRQILGQKVEFLVSFYNNEISEKSEIFDDQFSVERPDGSNFTLKIRSTKLEDSAMYFCASSTQGAGTEAFFGQGTRLTVV.

This clone has more than one count but fewer than ten. The V gene is TRBV11-2, the J gene TRBJ1-6; the D gene is possibly TRBD1 (5 bases). CDR3 size: 15 residues. Trimming removed 2 bases from V and 4 bases from J, with 9 bases in between. Germline V gene lookup returns CDR1 SGHAT and CDR2 FQNNGV. CDR3 loop: CASSLRSGYNSPLHF. Written as DNA, the CDR3 is TGTGCCAGCAGCTTAAGGTCAGGGTATAATTCACCCCTCCACTTT.

The chain joins TRBV10-3 to TRBJ1-3, with D possibly being TRBD1 (6 bases). Germline CDR1 is ENHRY and CDR2 is SYGVKD. V was cut by 3 bases and J by 0 bases, with 18 bases left in between. The CDR3 sequence is 18 residues long. The CDR3 here is CAISDYRAESLSGNTIYF. Written as DNA, the CDR3 is TGTGCCATCAGTGATTACAGGGCGGAAAGCCTCTCTGGAAACACCATATATTTT.

J is TRBJ2-5 and V is TRBV7-9; D uncertain. In germline, CDR1 is SEHNR, CDR2 FQNEAQ (reference sequence). The length of the CDR3 is 11 residues. The ends were cut back, 6 bases at V and 5 bases at J, with 7 bases in the middle. The CDR3 nucleotides read TGTGCCAGCAGTGAGGAGGAGACCCAGTACTTC. Amino acids: CASSEEETQYF.

This rearrangement joins TRBV27 to TRBJ1-2; TRBD1 matches at 10 bases. CDR1 is MNHEY, CDR2 SMNVEV, per germline (reference sequence). CDR3 length: 14 residues. V lost 5 bases and J lost 3; bases outside the gene matches: 3. This chain's CDR3 is CASSPGQGHYGYTF. The CDR3 nucleotides are TGTGCCAGCAGTCCGGGACAGGGGCACTATGGCTACACCTTC.

The chain combines TRBV13 with TRBJ1-3, with no clear D. Trimming shortened V by 5 bases and J by 3 bases, and 5 bases separated the two germline ends. Per the germline V gene, CDR1 is PRHDT and CDR2 is FYEKMQ (reference sequence). The CDR3 extends over 12 amino acids. CDR3 DNA: TGTGCCAGCAGCAAGCTTGGAAACACCATATATTTT. The encoded protein is CASSKLGNTIYF.

This chain's CDR3 is CASSQQGDNYGYTF. For the CDR3, the DNA is TGCGCCAGCAGCCAACAGGGGGATAACTATGGCTACACCTTC. The chain uses TRBV5-1 and TRBJ1-2; 8 nucleotides match TRBD1. Germline loops: CDR1 SGHRS, CDR2 YFSETQ. V lost 4 bases to trimming and J lost 1 base; unmatched junction nucleotides: 3. The CDR3 totals 14 residues.

The chain uses TRBV11-3 and TRBJ2-2, with D perhaps TRBD1 (6 bases). Deletions cut 5 bases from V and 0 bases from J, with 10 bases between. The CDR3 is 15 residues long. Germline V gene data show CDR1 as SGHNT and CDR2 as YENEEA. CDR3 in DNA: TGTGCCAGCAGCCGCCGGACAGCGAACACCGGGGAGCTGTTTTTT. Translating gives CASSRRTANTGELFF.

The chain links TRBV6-2 or TRBV6-3 to TRBJ1-2, with 7 bases that match TRBD1. This CDR3 comprises 17 residues. Germline V lookup: CDR1 MNHEY, CDR2 SVGEGT. V trimming: 0 bases; J trimming: 3 bases; junction bases outside the gene matches: 10. The CDR3, as DNA: TGTGCCAGCAGTTACTCGCCGAGTGGAGGGGGCGACTATGGCTACACCTTC. It specifies CASSYSPSGGGDYGYTF.

This clone appeared a few times. The CDR3, as DNA: TGTGCCACCAGTGAAGGGACACTACGGCGTAAAGGCTATGGCTACACCTTC. This encodes CATSEGTLRRKGYGYTF. V and J are TRBV24-1 and TRBJ1-2; D may be TRBD1 (6 bases). Per the germline V gene, CDR1 is KGHDR and CDR2 is SFDVKD. This CDR3 spans 17 amino acids. V lost 4 bases to trimming and J lost 4 bases, with 21 bases between them.

V and J are TRBV11-2 and TRBJ2-7; D may be TRBD1 (5 bases). Germline CDR1 reads SGHAT; CDR2 reads FQNNGV. The germline V and J ends were trimmed by 7 bases and 5 bases, with 12 bases remaining between them. This CDR3 is built from 12 residues. The CDR3 DNA reads as TGTGCCAGCACCCTGGACAATCACGAGCAGTACTTC. It yields the protein CASTLDNHEQYF.

The rearrangement uses TRBV29-1 and TRBJ2-3; D perhaps matches TRBD2 (5 bases). V was clipped by 4 bases and J by 0 bases, with 5 bases between them. The CDR3 is 12 residues long. The germline gives CDR1 SQVTM, CDR2 ANQGSEA. The CDR3 DNA reads as TGCAGCGTTGGCGGGAGCACAGATACGCAGTATTTT. Its protein is CSVGGSTDTQYF.

The V call is TRBV20-1, the J call TRBJ2-3; unclear D gene. Germline V lookup: CDR1 DFQATT, CDR2 SNEGSKA (reference sequence). The CDR3 has 11 amino acids. Trimming pared 4 bases from V and 9 bases from J, leaving 11 bases between. The DNA of the CDR3 is TGCAGTGCTAAGCTGGTAGAAACGCAGTATTTT. Protein: CSAKLVETQYF.

The chain combines TRBV9 with TRBJ1-3, with D unresolved. Germline values: CDR1 SGDLS, CDR2 YYNGEE. The CDR3 contains 17 residues. Trimming left V 4 bases short and J 2 bases short, with 19 bases between. The chain's CDR3 is CASSPRGGRTAGNTIYF. The CDR3, as DNA: TGTGCCAGCAGCCCGCGGGGTGGCAGAACTGCTGGAAACACCATATATTTT.

This rearrangement joins TRBV3-1 (or the pseudogene TRBV3-2) to TRBJ1-1; D remains unclear. The CDR3 runs 13 residues. Trimming shortened V by 4 bases and J by 2 bases, and 8 bases separated the two germline ends. The germline CDR1 and CDR2 sequences are LGHDT and YNNKEL (reference sequence). Here the CDR3 reads CASSPLINTEAFF. DNA of the CDR3: TGTGCCAGCAGCCCTCTAATTAACACTGAAGCTTTCTTT.

This clone was observed once. The gene calls are TRBV10-3 and TRBJ1-1; D might be TRBD1 (6 bases). This CDR3 has 13 amino acids. Germline V gives CDR1 ENHRY, CDR2 SYGVKD. Trimming removed 7 bases from V and 1 base from J, with 10 bases in between. DNA of the CDR3: TGTGCCATCACCAGGGGAACGAACACTGAAGCTTTCTTT. Amino acid sequence: CAITRGTNTEAFF.

The V and J genes are TRBV4-1 and TRBJ2-7; D might be TRBD2 (5 bases). Germline CDR1 MGHRA, CDR2 YSYEKL. The germline V and J ends were trimmed by 4 bases and 0 bases, with 10 bases remaining between them. CDR3 length: 14 residues. CDR3 region: CASSRPGFSYEQYF. The CDR3 bases are TGCGCCAGCAGCCGCCCGGGATTCTCCTACGAGCAGTACTTC.

This clone was detected a few times. This chain uses TRBV19 with TRBJ1-6; 8 bases are a match to TRBD1. The germline V gene has CDR1 LNHDA and CDR2 SQIVND (reference sequence). J gave up 7 bases and V 6 bases, and 5 bases lay outside the gene matches. The CDR3 is 14 amino acids. The CDR3 here is CASSHRGRNSPLHF. CDR3 coding DNA: TGTGCCAGTAGCCACAGGGGGAGAAATTCACCCCTCCACTTT.

There are a few counts of this clone. This chain links TRBV19 with TRBJ1-5; the D gene is possibly TRBD1 (5 bases). Germline V gives CDR1 LNHDA, CDR2 SQIVND (reference sequence). V was trimmed by 3 bases and J by 4 bases, leaving 10 bases between them. This CDR3 is built from 14 residues. The CDR3 here is CASSMAGGNQPQHF. The CDR3 nucleotides read TGTGCCAGTAGTATGGCCGGGGGGAATCAGCCCCAGCATTTT.

The chain carries TRBV15 and TRBJ2-1; 9 bases are a match to TRBD1. The V and J ends lost 4 bases and 6 bases, in that order; junction bases with no gene match: 7. This CDR3 has 15 residues. Germline V gene data show CDR1 as LNHNV and CDR2 as YYDKDF (reference sequence). The CDR3 sequence: CATSKPGQGGNEQFF. The CDR3 DNA is TGTGCCACCAGCAAGCCGGGACAGGGTGGCAATGAGCAGTTCTTC.

This chain links TRBV29-1 with TRBJ2-7, with D maybe TRBD1 (6 bases). CDR1 SQVTM and CDR2 ANQGSEA come from the germline V gene. The CDR3 is 13 amino acids. This CDR3 is CTEGVEKTYEQYV. For the CDR3, the DNA is TGCACAGAGGGGGTTGAGAAGACCTACGAGCAGTACGTC.

The J gene is TRBJ2-2, the V gene TRBV7-8; D is perhaps TRBD2 (5 bases). This CDR3 spans 13 amino acids. Between the trimmed V and J ends, which lost 5 bases and 7 bases, there was a span of 11 bases. The germline V gene has CDR1 SGHVS and CDR2 FQNEAQ. The CDR3 DNA follows: TGTGCCAGCAGCCGCGGACTCCTCGGGGAGCTGTTTTTT. Amino acid sequence: CASSRGLLGELFF.